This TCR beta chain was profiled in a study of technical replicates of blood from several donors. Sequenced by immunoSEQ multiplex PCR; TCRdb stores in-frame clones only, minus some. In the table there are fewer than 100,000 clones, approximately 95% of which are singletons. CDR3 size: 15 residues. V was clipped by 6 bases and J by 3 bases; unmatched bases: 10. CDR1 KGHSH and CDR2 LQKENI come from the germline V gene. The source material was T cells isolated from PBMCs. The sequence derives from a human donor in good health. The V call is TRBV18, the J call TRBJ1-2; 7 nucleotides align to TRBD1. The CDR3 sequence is CASSPQQGSDYGYTF. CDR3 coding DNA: TGTGCCAGCTCGCCGCAACAGGGGTCGGACTATGGCTACACCTTC.